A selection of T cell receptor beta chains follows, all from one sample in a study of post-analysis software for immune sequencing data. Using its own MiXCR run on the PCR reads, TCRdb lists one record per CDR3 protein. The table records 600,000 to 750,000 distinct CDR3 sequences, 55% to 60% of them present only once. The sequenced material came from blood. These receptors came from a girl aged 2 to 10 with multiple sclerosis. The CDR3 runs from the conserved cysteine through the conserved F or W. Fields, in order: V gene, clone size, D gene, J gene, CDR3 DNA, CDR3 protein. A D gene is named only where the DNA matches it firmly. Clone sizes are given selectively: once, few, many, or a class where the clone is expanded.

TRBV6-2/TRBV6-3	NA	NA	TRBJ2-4	TGTGCCAGCAGTTACTCGGAAAACATTCAGTACTTC	CASSYSENIQYF
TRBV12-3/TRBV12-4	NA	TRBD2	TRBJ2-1	TGTGCCAGCGTACCGGGACTAGCGGGGGGTGGGCAGTTCTTC	CASVPGLAGGGQFF
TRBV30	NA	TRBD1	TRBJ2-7	TGTGCCTGGGGGGGCCAGGGGGACGAGCAGTACTTC	CAWGGQGDEQYF
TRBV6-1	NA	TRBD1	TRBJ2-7	TGTGCCAGCAGCGGGGACAGGTCCATCTGCTACGAGCAGTACTTC	CASSGDRSICYEQYF
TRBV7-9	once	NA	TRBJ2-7	TGTGCCAGCAGCTTAGAGGAGTCCTCCTACGAGCAGTACTTC	CASSLEESSYEQYF
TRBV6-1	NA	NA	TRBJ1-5	TGTGCCAGCAGACCCCTTGCTGGGGGAAATAGCAATCAGCCCCAGCATTTT	CASRPLAGGNSNQPQHF
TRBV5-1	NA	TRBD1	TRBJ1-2	TGCGCCAGCAGCGTGGACAGGGGCAATGGCTACACCTTC	CASSVDRGNGYTF
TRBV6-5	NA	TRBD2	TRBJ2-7	TGTGCCAGCCAATCCCAGACTAGCGGGAGTGCCGAGCAGTACTTC	CASQSQTSGSAEQYF
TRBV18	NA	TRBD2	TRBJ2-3	TGTGCCAGCTCGGATCGACTAGGGAGGGACACAGATACGCAGTATTTT	CASSDRLGRDTDTQYF
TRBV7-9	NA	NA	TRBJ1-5	TGTGCCAGCAGCTTAGAAGGGCCGAAGCATTTT	CASSLEGPKHF
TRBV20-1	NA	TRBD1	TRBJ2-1	TGCAGTGCTAGCGACGGGACAGTTTACAATGAGCAGTTCTTC	CSASDGTVYNEQFF
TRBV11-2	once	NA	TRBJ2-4	TGTGCCAGCAGCTTAGTCGCCGGGACAGCCAAAAACATTCAGTACTTC	CASSLVAGTAKNIQYF
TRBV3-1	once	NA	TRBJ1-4	TGTGCCAGTAGCCACCCAAAGGAGAGGAGGGGTTTGACTAATGAAAAACTGTTTTTT	CASSHPKERRGLTNEKLFF
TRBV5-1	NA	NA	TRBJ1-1	TGCGCCAGTAGCCGGGGATACCCCAACACTGAAGCTTTCTTT	CASSRGYPNTEAFF
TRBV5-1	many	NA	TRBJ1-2	TGTGCCAGCAGTCCCGGTACAGGGAACTATGGCTACACCTTC	CASSPGTGNYGYTF
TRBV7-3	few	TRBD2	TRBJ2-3	TGTGCCAGCAGCTTCCTAGCGGGAGCCGATACGCAGTATTTT	CASSFLAGADTQYF
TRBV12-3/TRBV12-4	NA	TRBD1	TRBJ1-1	TGTGCCAGCAGTTTCTCGGACAGGGGAAGTGAAGCTTTCTTT	CASSFSDRGSEAFF
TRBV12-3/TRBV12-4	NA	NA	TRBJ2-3	TGTGCCAGCAGTCCTCGGGGGTTCACAGATACGCAGTATTTT	CASSPRGFTDTQYF
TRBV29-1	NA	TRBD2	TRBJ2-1	TGCAGCGTTTCCCCCGGCGGGGGGGCGGGTGAGCAGTTCTTC	CSVSPGGGAGEQFF
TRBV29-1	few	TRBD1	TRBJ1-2	TGCAGCGTTGAAAGAGGGACAGGGCCTAACTATGGCTACACCTTC	CSVERGTGPNYGYTF
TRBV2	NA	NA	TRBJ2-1	TGTGCCAGCAGTGAAGTGGCAGGGGTTAATGAGCAGTTCTTC	CASSEVAGVNEQFF
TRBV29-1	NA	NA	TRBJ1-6	TGCAGCGTTGTACTGGGAGGGGTCCTCCACTTT	CSVVLGGVLHF
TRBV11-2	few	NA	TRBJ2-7	TGTGCCAGCAGCCATATCAGGGGCGAAGGAGGTAGCTACGAGCAGTACTTC	CASSHIRGEGGSYEQYF
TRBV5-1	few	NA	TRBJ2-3	TGCGCCAGCAGCTTGCTGGACTCCCCGAGTAGTACGCAGTATTTT	CASSLLDSPSSTQYF
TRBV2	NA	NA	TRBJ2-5	TGTGCCGCGGAGGGCAGGGGCCAGGAGACCCAGTACTTC	CAAEGRGQETQYF
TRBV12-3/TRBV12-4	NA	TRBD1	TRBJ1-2	TGTGCCAGCAGCCGTGGACAGGGATATAGCTACACCTTC	CASSRGQGYSYTF
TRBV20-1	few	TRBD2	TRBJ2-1	TGCAGTGCTAGAGATTTCAAGCGGGAGTACAATGAGCAGTTCTTC	CSARDFKREYNEQFF
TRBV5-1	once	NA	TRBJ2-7	TGCGCCAGCAGCTTGGAAGGGGGACTCAAACCCTACGAGCAGTACTTC	CASSLEGGLKPYEQYF
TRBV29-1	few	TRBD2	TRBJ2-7	TGCAGCGTACAGTCAGCGGGAGTATCCTACGAGCAGTACTTC	CSVQSAGVSYEQYF
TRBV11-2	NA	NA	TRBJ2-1	TGTGCCAGCAGCTTAGATAGAGGGGGGCCCTCCTACAATGAGCAGTTCTTC	CASSLDRGGPSYNEQFF
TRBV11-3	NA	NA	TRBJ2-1	TGTGCCGGCAGCTTAGGACCGTCCAATGAGCAGTTCTTC	CAGSLGPSNEQFF
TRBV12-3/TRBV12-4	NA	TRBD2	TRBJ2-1	TGTGCCAGCAGACCAGCAGGGACTAGCGGATACAATGAGCAGTTCTTC	CASRPAGTSGYNEQFF
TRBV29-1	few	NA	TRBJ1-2	TGCAGCGTTGAAGACTCATCGGACAGACTCTACTATGGCTACACCTTC	CSVEDSSDRLYYGYTF
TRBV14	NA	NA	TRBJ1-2	TGTGCCAGCAGCCAAATTGAGGCGGTCGAAGGCTACACCTTC	CASSQIEAVEGYTF
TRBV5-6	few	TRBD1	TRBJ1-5	TGTGCCAGCAGCTCTTTACAGGGGATTCGCAATCAGCCCCAGCATTTT	CASSSLQGIRNQPQHF
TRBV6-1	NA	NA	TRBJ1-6	TGTGCCAGCAGCCCATTGCCTTCGGCGCCCCCCCACTTT	CASSPLPSAPPHF
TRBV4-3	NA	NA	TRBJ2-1	TGCGCCAGCAGCCAAGAGGGCGGGGGCTTTTACAATGAGCAGTTCTTC	CASSQEGGGFYNEQFF